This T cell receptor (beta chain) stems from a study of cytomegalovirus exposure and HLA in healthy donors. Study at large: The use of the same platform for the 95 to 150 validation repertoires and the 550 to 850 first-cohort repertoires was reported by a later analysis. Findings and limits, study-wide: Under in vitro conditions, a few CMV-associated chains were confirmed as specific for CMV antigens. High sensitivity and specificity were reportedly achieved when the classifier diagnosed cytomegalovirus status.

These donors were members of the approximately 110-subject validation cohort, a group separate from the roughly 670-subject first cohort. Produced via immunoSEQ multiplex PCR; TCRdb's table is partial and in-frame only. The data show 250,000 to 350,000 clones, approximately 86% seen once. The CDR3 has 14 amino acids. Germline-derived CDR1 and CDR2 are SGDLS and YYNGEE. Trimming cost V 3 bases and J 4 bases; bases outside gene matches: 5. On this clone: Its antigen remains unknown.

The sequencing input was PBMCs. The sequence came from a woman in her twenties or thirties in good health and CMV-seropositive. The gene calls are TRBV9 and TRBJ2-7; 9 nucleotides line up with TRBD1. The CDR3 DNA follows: TGTGCCAGCAGCGCCGGGACAGGGCCTTACGAGCAGTACTTC. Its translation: CASSAGTGPYEQYF.